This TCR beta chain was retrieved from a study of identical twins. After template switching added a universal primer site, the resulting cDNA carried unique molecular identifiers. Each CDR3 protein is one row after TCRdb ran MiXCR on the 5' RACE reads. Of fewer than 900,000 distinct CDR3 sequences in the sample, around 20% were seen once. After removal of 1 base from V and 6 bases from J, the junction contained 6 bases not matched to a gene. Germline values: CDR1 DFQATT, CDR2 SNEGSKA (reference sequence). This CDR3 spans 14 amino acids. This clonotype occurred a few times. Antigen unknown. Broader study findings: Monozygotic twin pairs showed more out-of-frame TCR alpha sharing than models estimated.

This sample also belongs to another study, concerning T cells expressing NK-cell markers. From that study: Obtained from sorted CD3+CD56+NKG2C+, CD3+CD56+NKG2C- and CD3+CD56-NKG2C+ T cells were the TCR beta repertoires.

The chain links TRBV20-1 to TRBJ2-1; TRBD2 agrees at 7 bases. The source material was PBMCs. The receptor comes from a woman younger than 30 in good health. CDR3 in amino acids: CSARAAGEGNEQFF. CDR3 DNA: TGCAGTGCTAGAGCGGCGGGAGAGGGCAATGAGCAGTTCTTC.